The present T cell receptor beta chain was sequenced within a study of radiotherapy plus CTLA-4 blockade in lung cancer. The protocol was immunoSEQ multiplex PCR, while the TCRdb copy is restricted to in-frame clones and leaves out a portion. The sample includes over 75,000 clones, about four fifths seen only once; the top ten take 0.75% to 1%. V lost 7 bases to trimming and J lost 6 bases; unmatched junction nucleotides: 10. From germline, CDR1 is SGDLS and CDR2 YYNGEE. The CDR3 has 15 amino acids. The receptor's source is a human donor with non-small cell lung cancer who had stable disease on radiotherapy plus ipilimumab. The V call is TRBV9, the J call TRBJ2-3; the match to TRBD2 covers 11 bases. The input for sequencing was peripheral blood, taken from a patient treated with radiotherapy plus ipilimumab. CDR3 in DNA: TGTGCCAGCTCAATTAGCGGGGGGGCCTGGGATACGCAGTATTTT. Amino acids: CASSISGGAWDTQYF.